This T cell receptor (beta chain) is from a study of T cells in Graves' hyperthyroidism and ophthalmopathy. Study conclusions and caveats: Most thyroid-expanded clonotypes above 0.001 were also found in blood.

Lactation, pregnancy, other autoimmune disease or uncontrolled infection led to exclusion of patients. Clinical symptoms, serum thyroxine, TRAb, thyroid ultrasound and orbital computed tomography established diagnosis. Each 10 ml fresh peripheral blood draw supplied the PBMCs. RNA transcripts yielded amplified TCR beta CDR3 regions. RT-PCR in the first round (using the HTBI primer set) targeted the TCR CDR3. TCRdb re-derived calls from the multiplex PCR reads in MiXCR, one entry per CDR3 protein. The top ten clones hold approximately 10% of a sample with hundreds of thousands of distinct CDR3 sequences, around 15% of them seen once. Ten or more counts support this clonotype. Its antigen is not known. The junction had 13 bases not matched to a gene; V was cut back by 1 base and J by 6 bases. CDR3 length: 17 residues.

The chain uses TRBV12-3 or TRBV12-4 and TRBJ1-2; 8 nucleotides match TRBD1. The TCR was taken from a woman between 18 and 30 years old with Graves' hyperthyroidism. The sample consisted of blood. CDR3 DNA sequence: TGTGCCAGCAGTTTAGGGACCGGGACAGGCGTCTTCAATGGCTACACCTTC. Translating gives CASSLGTGTGVFNGYTF.